Presented here are 32 T cell receptor beta chains from one specimen sequenced in a study of cytomegalovirus exposure and HLA in healthy donors. In the PCR, 60 Vbeta and 13 Jbeta primers were used. Data came from immunoSEQ multiplex PCR; TCRdb stores just in-frame clones and leaves some out. The sample yields around 140,000 clones, 80% seen once. The sample consisted of PBMCs. The receptors come from a man between 40 and 49 years old in good health and CMV-seronegative.

The chain has TRBV5-5 and TRBJ2-6, with no clear D. CDR3 length equals 12 residues. V lost 8 bases to trimming and J lost 0 bases, with 3 bases between them. The germline CDR1 and CDR2 sequences are SGHKS and YYEKEE (reference sequence). The CDR3 is CASLSGANVLTF. In nucleotides, the CDR3 is TGTGCCAGTCTCTCTGGGGCCAACGTCCTGACTTTC.

V usage is TRBV5-1 and J usage is TRBJ1-2, with D possibly TRBD1 on 6 matching bases. This CDR3 comprises 15 residues. CDR1 is SGHRS, CDR2 YFSETQ, per germline. V was trimmed by 3 bases and J by 5 bases, leaving 17 bases between them. CDR3 sequence: CASSSPGQEGYGYTF. DNA of the CDR3: TGCGCCAGCAGCTCGCCGGGACAAGAGGGGTATGGCTACACCTTC.

This chain joins TRBV6-1 and TRBJ1-5; D ambiguous. The CDR3 covers 12 residues. Deletions cut 6 bases from V and 9 bases from J, with 12 bases between. The germline gives CDR1 MNHNS, CDR2 SASEGT. The CDR3 DNA reads TGTGCCAGCAGCGAGGCCCCGTGGCCCCAGCATTTT. Protein: CASSEAPWPQHF.

The chain links TRBV9 to TRBJ2-3, with D uncertain. The germline CDR1 and CDR2 sequences are SGDLS and YYNGEE. The CDR3 loop spans 13 amino acids. Trimming stripped 7 bases from V and 0 bases from J, with 9 bases between. This chain's CDR3 is CASGPSSTDTQYF. CDR3 in DNA: TGTGCCAGCGGCCCCTCTAGCACAGATACGCAGTATTTT.

This clone was seen a few times. V gene TRBV21-1 combines with J gene TRBJ2-7; the table names TRBD2, a call not compared with the DNA. TRBV21-1 is noted as a pseudogene. The CDR3 runs to 14 residues. CDR3: CASSATRGSYEQYF. The CDR3 DNA reads TGTGCCAGCAGCGCTACGAGAGGTTCCTACGAGCAGTACTTC.

V gene TRBV7-2 combines with J gene TRBJ1-1, with D perhaps TRBD1 (6 bases). The V end lost 0 bases, the J end lost 1 base, and 9 bases lay between the germline ends. The germline V gene encodes CDR1 SGHTA and CDR2 FQGNSA. This CDR3 has 15 residues. CDR3 sequence: CASSLATGWNTEAFF. CDR3 coding DNA: TGTGCCAGCAGCTTAGCTACAGGGTGGAACACTGAAGCTTTCTTT.

The rearrangement uses TRBV28 and TRBJ1-1, with TRBD1 as a possible D gene (5 bases). Germline CDR1 is MDHEN and CDR2 is SYDVKM. The CDR3 is 17 residues long. V lost 2 bases to trimming and J lost 0 bases, with 16 bases between them. This chain's CDR3 is CASSLGVGGLMNTEAFF. CDR3 sequence (DNA): TGTGCCAGCAGTTTAGGGGTGGGGGGACTCATGAACACTGAAGCTTTCTTT. The entire variable domain, with the rest obtained from reference TRBV28 and TRBJ1-1, is as follows: DVKVTQSSRYLVKRTGEKVFLECVQDMDHENMFWYRQDPGLGLRLIYFSYDVKMKEKGDIPEGYSVSREKKERFSLILESASTNQTSMYLCASSLGVGGLMNTEAFFGQGTRLTVV.

This clone was observed a few times. This sequence joins TRBV4-2 and TRBJ1-2, with 7 bases lining up with TRBD1. This CDR3 spans 14 amino acids. CDR1 and CDR2 from the germline V gene are LGHNA and YNFKEQ. J was trimmed by 4 bases and V by 0 bases; bases with no gene match: 2. The CDR3 here is CASSQEGDSYGYTF. In nucleotides, the CDR3 is TGTGCCAGCAGCCAAGAGGGGGACAGCTATGGCTACACCTTC.

This clone came up a few times. The gene calls are TRBV5-1 and TRBJ1-4; possible D gene TRBD1, 5 bases. This CDR3 comprises 14 residues. Looked up from germline, CDR1 is SGHRS and CDR2 is YFSETQ. The germline V and J ends were trimmed by 3 bases and 5 bases, with 11 bases remaining between them. The CDR3 DNA reads TGCGCCAGCAGCTCCGACAGCTTCAATGAAAAACTGTTTTTT. Translating it yields CASSSDSFNEKLFF.

The rearrangement joins TRBV11-2 to TRBJ2-2; 7 bases map to TRBD1. Per germline, CDR1 SGHAT and CDR2 FQNNGV. The CDR3 spans 17 residues. Losses at the gene ends were 6 bases for V and 1 base for J; bases not matched to a gene: 11. CDR3 residues: CASRHRKGTENTGELFF. DNA for the CDR3: TGTGCCAGCAGACACCGAAAGGGGACAGAGAACACCGGGGAGCTGTTTTTT. The full variable domain, rest sourced from reference TRBV11-2 and TRBJ2-2, is EAGVAQSPRYKIIEKRQSVAFWCNPISGHATLYWYQQILGQGPKLLIQFQNNGVVDDSQLPKDRFSAERLKGVDSTLKIQPAKLEDSAVYLCASRHRKGTENTGELFFGEGSRLTVL.

V usage is TRBV27 and J usage is TRBJ1-6; TRBD1 matches at 8 bases. CDR1 and CDR2 from the germline V gene are MNHEY and SMNVEV (reference sequence). The CDR3 consists of 14 residues. V shed 7 bases and J 7 bases; nucleotides not matched to a gene: 6. This CDR3 reads CASTGQGHNSPLHF. The CDR3 region has the DNA TGTGCCAGCACCGGACAGGGCCACAATTCACCCCTCCACTTT.

The chain is built from TRBV7-9 and TRBJ2-7; 8 nucleotides match TRBD2. Germline CDR1 is SEHNR and CDR2 is FQNEAQ (reference sequence). The CDR3 is 16 residues long. Losses at the gene ends were 3 bases for V and 0 bases for J; bases not matched to a gene: 7. CDR3 region: CASSFAGGGISYEQYF. Written as DNA, the CDR3 is TGTGCCAGCAGCTTTGCGGGCGGGGGGATCTCCTACGAGCAGTACTTC.

The sample holds a few counts of this clone. The chain joins TRBV2 to TRBJ1-1, with 8 bases lining up with TRBD1. CDR1 and CDR2 from the germline V gene are SNHLY and FYNNEI. The CDR3 sequence is 15 residues long. The V segment lost 3 bases and the J segment 5 bases; nucleotides outside the gene matches: 8. Here the CDR3 reads CASSDEVDRETEAFF. In DNA form, the CDR3 reads TGTGCCAGCAGTGACGAAGTGGACAGGGAAACTGAAGCTTTCTTT.

This clone was found a few times. This chain joins TRBV14 and TRBJ1-4, with D unresolved. The V gene lost 4 bases and the J gene lost 8 bases, with 11 bases spanning the gap. The V gene's germline CDR1 is SGHDN and CDR2 FVKESK. This CDR3 has 13 amino acids. CDR3 nucleotide sequence: TGTGCCAGCAGCCTCCGAGTACGGGAAAAACTGTTTTTT. The encoded protein is CASSLRVREKLFF.

This clone was recorded only once. CDR3 nucleotide sequence: TGTGCCAGCAGCAAGATCACAGGCGATCCAAACTATGGCTACACCTTC. Its protein is CASSKITGDPNYGYTF. The V gene is TRBV21-1, the J gene TRBJ1-2; TRBD1 reflects the table's D call only, with no check against the DNA. TRBV21-1 is described as a pseudogene. CDR3 length: 16 residues.

The V call is TRBV6-6, the J call TRBJ1-5; 9 bases are shared with TRBD1. Germline CDR1 reads MNHNY; CDR2 reads SVGAGI (reference sequence). With V trimmed by 5 bases and J by 5 bases, 7 bases remained unmatched. The CDR3 runs to 15 residues. The CDR3, as DNA: TGTGCCAGCAGTGACTTGGACAGGGGTGATCAGCCCCAGCATTTT. The encoded protein is CASSDLDRGDQPQHF.

The chain couples TRBV6-5 to TRBJ2-7, with 7 bases aligning to TRBD2. CDR3 size: 16 residues. V lost 2 bases, J lost 0 bases, and 7 bases stayed unmatched. The germline V gene encodes CDR1 MNHEY and CDR2 SVGAGI. The CDR3 loop reads CASSYMSGVSSYEQYF. The DNA of the CDR3 is TGTGCCAGCAGTTACATGAGCGGGGTTAGCTCCTACGAGCAGTACTTC.

The chain links TRBV5-1 to TRBJ1-4, with D uncertain. Germline loops: CDR1 SGHRS, CDR2 YFSETQ. The CDR3 has 14 residues. Trimming left V 4 bases short and J 0 bases short, with 7 bases between. CDR3: CASSLGPTNEKLFF. As DNA, the CDR3 is TGCGCCAGCAGCCTTGGGCCAACTAATGAAAAACTGTTTTTT.

This chain joins TRBV19 and TRBJ2-3; TRBD1 agrees at 7 bases. The CDR3 spans 17 residues. Germline trimming cut 6 bases from V and 2 bases from J; bases unmatched to any gene: 14. Germline CDR1 is LNHDA and CDR2 is SQIVND (reference sequence). The chain's CDR3 is CASRPIQGRGHTDTQYF. CDR3 bases: TGTGCCAGTAGACCTATACAGGGGAGAGGACACACAGATACGCAGTATTTT.

The rearrangement links TRBV6-6 to TRBJ2-7; 9 nucleotides line up with TRBD1. CDR1 is MNHNY and CDR2 is SVGAGI in the germline V gene (reference sequence). The ends lost 6 bases at V and 7 bases at J; junction bases unmatched: 10. This CDR3 has 14 residues. CDR3 bases: TGTGCCAGCAGAACCCGGGACAGGGTCGGTGAGCAGTACTTC. Residues: CASRTRDRVGEQYF.

This chain joins TRBV29-1 and TRBJ2-3, with 9 positions matching TRBD1. This CDR3 contains 10 residues. CDR1 and CDR2 (germline): SQVTM, ANQGSEA. The ends lost 4 bases at V and 13 bases at J; junction bases unmatched: 3. The chain's CDR3 is CSVGDRVKYF. In nucleotides, the CDR3 is TGCAGCGTTGGGGACAGGGTTAAGTATTTT.

V usage is TRBV5-4 and J usage is TRBJ2-2; TRBD2 aligns across 14 bases. In germline, CDR1 is SGHNT, CDR2 YYREEE (reference sequence). The CDR3 is 17 amino acids. V gave up 4 bases and J gave up 5 bases; unmatched junction bases: 7. Here the CDR3 DNA reads TGTGCCAGCAGCCCGACTAGCGGGGGGGCCCGGACCGGGGAGCTGTTTTTT. It codes for CASSPTSGGARTGELFF.

The rearrangement links TRBV19 to TRBJ2-5; a weak D match, TRBD2 (7 bases). Germline CDR1 LNHDA, CDR2 SQIVND (reference sequence). The CDR3 has 15 residues. V lost 5 bases to trimming and J lost 5 bases, with 18 bases between them. CDR3 sequence: CASSPGGGGKETQYF. DNA of the CDR3: TGTGCCAGTAGTCCCGGGGGAGGGGGTAAGGAGACCCAGTACTTC.

The chain recombines TRBV5-1 with TRBJ2-5; D is perhaps TRBD2 (5 bases). Trimming took 2 bases from V and 1 from J, leaving 12 bases between them. Germline CDR1 and CDR2: SGHRS and YFSETQ. This CDR3 has 15 amino acids. The CDR3 loop reads CASSLVAFFQETQYF. The DNA of the CDR3 is TGCGCCAGCAGCTTAGTAGCGTTTTTCCAAGAGACCCAGTACTTC.

The CDR3 sequence is CASSNLGARWTEAFF. CDR3 DNA: TGTGCCAGCAGTAACCTAGGGGCGCGTTGGACTGAAGCTTTCTTT. The V call is TRBV6-5, the J call TRBJ1-1; D might be TRBD1 (5 bases). The V gene's germline CDR1 is MNHEY and CDR2 SVGAGI. The CDR3 runs 15 residues. V gave up 5 bases and J gave up 5 bases, with 18 bases separating them.

This chain uses TRBV28 with TRBJ1-5; TRBD1 might be the D (6 bases). Germline CDR1 MDHEN, CDR2 SYDVKM. The V end lost 2 bases, the J end lost 3 bases, and 8 bases lay between the germline ends. This CDR3 region has 14 residues. As DNA, the CDR3 is TGTGCCAGCAGTTTACAGGGGAACAATCAGCCCCAGCATTTT. Its translation: CASSLQGNNQPQHF.

This clone turned up a few times. This rearrangement joins TRBV7-3 to TRBJ2-1, with 8 bases fitting TRBD2. This CDR3 has 15 amino acids. V shed 0 bases and J 6 bases; nucleotides not matched to a gene: 4. Germline V gene data show CDR1 as SGHTA and CDR2 as FQGTGA. The chain's CDR3 is CASSLTGGGPNEQFF. CDR3 sequence (DNA): TGTGCCAGCAGCTTAACGGGCGGGGGGCCCAATGAGCAGTTCTTC.

This chain joins TRBV27 and TRBJ1-1, with TRBD1 matching over 8 bases. V dropped 6 bases and J dropped 1; count of bases not matched to a gene: 7. The germline V gene has CDR1 MNHEY and CDR2 SMNVEV (reference sequence). The CDR3 covers 15 residues. The CDR3: CASRLQGAANTEAFF. CDR3 sequence (DNA): TGTGCCAGCAGGCTCCAGGGGGCGGCGAACACTGAAGCTTTCTTT.

CDR3 nucleotides: TGCGCCAGCAGCCCCGGGGGGGGCTATGGCTACACCTTC. It is translated as CASSPGGGYGYTF. The J gene is TRBJ1-2, the V gene TRBV5-1, with D possibly being TRBD1 (5 bases). Deletions cut 4 bases from V and 4 bases from J, with 11 bases between. Germline values: CDR1 SGHRS, CDR2 YFSETQ. This CDR3 is built from 13 residues. The full variable domain, rest sourced from reference TRBV5-1 and TRBJ1-2, is KAGVTQTPRYLIKTRGQQVTLSCSPISGHRSVSWYQQTPGQGLQFLFEYFSETQRNKGNFPGRFSGRQFSNSRSEMNVSTLELGDSALYLCASSPGGGYGYTFGSGTRLTVV.

This clone has more than one count but fewer than ten. The V gene is TRBV7-6, the J gene TRBJ1-4; 9 positions match TRBD1. From germline, CDR1 is SGHVS and CDR2 FNYEAQ. V lost 6 bases to trimming and J lost 8 bases; unmatched junction nucleotides: 4. This CDR3 spans 13 amino acids. CDR3 loop: CASRTGGWEKLFF. The DNA for the CDR3 is TGTGCCAGCAGAACAGGGGGCTGGGAAAAACTGTTTTTT.

The chain is built from TRBV2 and TRBJ1-5; 9 bases fit TRBD1. J was trimmed by 3 bases and V by 3 bases; bases with no gene match: 3. CDR1 and CDR2 (germline): SNHLY, FYNNEI. This CDR3 comprises 15 residues. CDR3 amino acids: CASSETGGINQPQHF. The CDR3 DNA is TGTGCCAGCAGTGAGACAGGGGGGATCAATCAGCCCCAGCATTTT.

The CDR3 region is CASGLASGLNGYTF. The CDR3 DNA reads TGTGCTAGTGGTTTGGCTTCGGGACTCAATGGCTACACCTTC. The gene calls are TRBV12-5 and TRBJ1-2; a possible D gene is TRBD1 (5 bases). Per the germline V gene, CDR1 is LGHNT and CDR2 is FRNRAP. The CDR3 length is 14 residues. V was clipped by 1 base and J by 6 bases, with 12 bases between them.